The 25 T cell receptor beta chains in this list originate from one sample, sequenced in a study of cytomegalovirus exposure and HLA in healthy donors. The study ran its PCR with 60 Vbeta and 13 Jbeta primers. Libraries were prepared by immunoSEQ multiplex PCR; TCRdb keeps only in-frame clonotypes and omits some of them. The table lists roughly 150,000 clones, nearly 80% of them singletons. Sequenced input: PBMCs. Receptor source: a male donor in good health and CMV-seronegative.

This clone appeared a few times. The chain employs TRBV4-1 and TRBJ1-1; 9 bases map to TRBD1. V lost 6 bases to trimming and J lost 0 bases; unmatched junction nucleotides: 5. Per the germline V gene, CDR1 is MGHRA and CDR2 is YSYEKL. The CDR3 covers 15 residues. The CDR3 is CASREQGAVNTEAFF. CDR3 sequence (DNA): TGCGCCAGCAGAGAACAGGGGGCGGTGAACACTGAAGCTTTCTTT.

The chain is built from TRBV28 and TRBJ2-6; D remains ambiguous. Trimming removed 8 bases at V and 4 bases at J, with 6 bases between. The germline gives CDR1 MDHEN, CDR2 SYDVKM. CDR3 length: 12 residues. The CDR3 DNA is TGTGCCAGCTCTTCCGGGGCCAACGTCCTGACTTTC. It codes for CASSSGANVLTF. Supplemented by reference TRBV28 and TRBJ2-6, the full variable domain reads DVKVTQSSRYLVKRTGEKVFLECVQDMDHENMFWYRQDPGLGLRLIYFSYDVKMKEKGDIPEGYSVSREKKERFSLILESASTNQTSMYLCASSSGANVLTFGAGSRLTVL.

This chain connects TRBV7-9 to TRBJ2-7; no firm D call. CDR3 length equals 15 residues. The germline CDR1 and CDR2 sequences are SEHNR and FQNEAQ (reference sequence). The germline V and J ends were trimmed by 4 bases and 0 bases, with 13 bases remaining between them. CDR3 sequence: CASSSPRRNSYEQYF. CDR3 nucleotide sequence: TGTGCCAGCAGCTCCCCCCGCAGAAACTCCTACGAGCAGTACTTC.

V usage is TRBV6-6 and J usage is TRBJ1-6; 7 bases are shared with TRBD1. Germline V gene sequence: CDR1 MNHNY, CDR2 SVGAGI (reference sequence). Unmatched junction bases numbered 14, after V lost 8 bases and J lost 7 bases. The CDR3 loop spans 16 amino acids. Here the CDR3 DNA reads TGTGCCAGCCTAGCCCGGACAGGCGAGTACAATTCACCCCTCCACTTT. This encodes CASLARTGEYNSPLHF.

Only a few counts were recorded for this clone. This rearrangement joins TRBV9 to TRBJ1-2; 10 nucleotides match TRBD1. The germline gives CDR1 SGDLS, CDR2 YYNGEE. The CDR3 is 14 amino acids. Losses at the gene ends were 0 bases for V and 10 bases for J; bases not matched to a gene: 6. CDR3 coding DNA: TGTGCCAGCAGCGTAGCTAAGGGACAGGGGACCTACACCTTC. Translation: CASSVAKGQGTYTF.

V is TRBV27 and J is TRBJ1-6; D is perhaps TRBD1 (6 bases). The CDR3 has 14 residues. Between the trimmed V and J ends, which lost 6 bases and 7 bases, there was a span of 13 bases. Germline V CDR1 and CDR2: MNHEY, SMNVEV (reference sequence). CDR3 in DNA: TGTGCCAGCAGGCAGGGGCTATGGAATTCACCCCTCCACTTT. This gives the protein CASRQGLWNSPLHF.

This sequence joins TRBV9 and TRBJ2-2, with D tentatively TRBD1 (5 bases). The V gene's germline CDR1 is SGDLS and CDR2 YYNGEE. Trimming shortened V by 3 bases and J by 1 base, and 7 bases separated the two germline ends. The CDR3 is made up of 14 amino acids. The CDR3 loop is CASSGQGNTGELFF. The DNA of the CDR3 is TGTGCCAGCAGCGGCCAGGGGAACACCGGGGAGCTGTTTTTT.

This chain joins TRBV29-1 and TRBJ2-1; D remains ambiguous. Germline V gene lookup returns CDR1 SQVTM and CDR2 ANQGSEA. The CDR3 has 13 amino acids. V lost 7 bases and J 4 bases, leaving 14 bases between the germline ends. CDR3 sequence: CSAGRGTYNEQFF. CDR3 coding DNA: TGCAGCGCCGGTCGCGGCACTTACAATGAGCAGTTCTTC.

The chain employs TRBV5-1 and TRBJ2-5, with 10 bases lining up with TRBD1. J lost 5 bases, V lost 4 bases, and 8 bases had no gene match. Germline V lookup: CDR1 SGHRS, CDR2 YFSETQ. The CDR3 runs 15 residues. The CDR3 sequence: CASSKIGTGEETQYF. DNA for the CDR3: TGCGCCAGCAGCAAAATAGGGACAGGGGAGGAGACCCAGTACTTC.

V and J are TRBV19 and TRBJ2-1; 9 bases align to TRBD2. This CDR3 contains 17 residues. Germline V lookup: CDR1 LNHDA, CDR2 SQIVND (reference sequence). With 3 bases clipped from V and 1 base from J, the junction kept 7 bases outside the gene matches. The CDR3 region is CASSIASGIRSYNEQFF. The CDR3 DNA reads TGTGCCAGTAGTATTGCTAGCGGGATTAGGTCCTACAATGAGCAGTTCTTC.

On this clone: In the same sample, other DNA sequences code for this CDR3. The V gene is TRBV30, the J gene TRBJ1-2; TRBD1 agrees at 7 bases. Germline assignment: CDR1 GTSNPN and CDR2 SVGIG (reference sequence). With V trimmed by 0 bases and J by 4 bases, 2 bases remained unmatched. The CDR3 extends over 13 amino acids. The CDR3, as DNA: TGTGCCTGGAGTGTGCCAGGGGGCTATGGCTACACCTTC. Its translation: CAWSVPGGYGYTF.

The rearrangement links TRBV5-8 to TRBJ2-1; 11 bases fit TRBD2. Losses at the gene ends were 3 bases for V and 8 bases for J; bases not matched to a gene: 7. The CDR3 is made up of 15 amino acids. Germline V gene lookup returns CDR1 SGHTS and CDR2 YDEGEE. CDR3 loop: CASSYLGLAVHEQFF. In DNA, the CDR3 is TGTGCCAGCAGCTACCTGGGACTAGCGGTGCATGAGCAGTTCTTC. Filled out from reference TRBV5-8 and TRBJ2-1, the complete variable domain reads EAGVTQSPTHLIKTRGQQATLRCSPISGHTSVYWYQQALGLGLQFLLWYDEGEERNRGNFPPRFSGRQFPNYSSELNVNALELEDSALYLCASSYLGLAVHEQFFGPGTRLTVL.

V usage is TRBV9 and J usage is TRBJ1-6, with TRBD1 matching 9 bases. In germline, CDR1 is SGDLS, CDR2 YYNGEE. This CDR3 has 15 amino acids. After removal of 3 bases from V and 9 bases from J, the junction contained 7 bases not matched to a gene. The CDR3 reads CASSGQGVLGSPLHF. DNA of the CDR3: TGTGCCAGCAGCGGACAGGGGGTCTTGGGTTCACCCCTCCACTTT.

V is TRBV23-1 and J is TRBJ2-1; 12 bases fit TRBD2. TRBV23-1 counts as an open reading frame of uncertain function. CDR3 length: 19 residues. V dropped 0 bases and J dropped 0; count of bases not matched to a gene: 6. The CDR3 DNA follows: TGCGCCAGCAGTCAATCAGCTAGCGGGAGGGGTAGCTCCTACAATGAGCAGTTCTTC. It is translated as CASSQSASGRGSSYNEQFF.

This clone was seen once. The rearrangement joins TRBV9 to TRBJ2-1, with 8 positions matching TRBD2. Germline V gene sequence: CDR1 SGDLS, CDR2 YYNGEE. The CDR3 runs to 17 residues. The V and J ends lost 0 bases and 7 bases, in that order; junction bases with no gene match: 12. The DNA for the CDR3 is TGTGCCAGCAGCGTAGGGAATAGCGGGACCCTTGGGAATGAGCAGTTCTTC. Protein product: CASSVGNSGTLGNEQFF.

V and J are TRBV10-2 and TRBJ1-5, with D maybe TRBD1 (6 bases). Looked up from germline, CDR1 is WSHSY and CDR2 is SAAADI. The germline V and J ends were trimmed by 7 bases and 3 bases, with 10 bases remaining between them. This CDR3 has 13 amino acids. CDR3 sequence: CASKQGVNQPQHF. The CDR3 DNA is TGCGCCAGCAAACAGGGCGTCAATCAGCCCCAGCATTTT.

V and J are TRBV11-3 and TRBJ1-5; D is uncertain. Germline CDR1 and CDR2: SGHNT and YENEEA. V was trimmed by 1 base and J by 0 bases, leaving 10 bases between them. The CDR3 is 16 amino acids. The CDR3 coding sequence is TGTGCCAGCAGCTTAGCCGCAGGCTATAGCAATCAGCCCCAGCATTTT. Translation: CASSLAAGYSNQPQHF.

CDR3 nucleotides: TGTGCCAGCAGCACAGGACAGGGGACCTACTATGGCTACACCTTC. The encoded protein is CASSTGQGTYYGYTF. The chain is built from TRBV7-2 and TRBJ1-2; 9 nucleotides match TRBD1. The CDR3 extends over 15 amino acids. CDR1 is SGHTA, CDR2 FQGNSA, per germline. V trimming: 5 bases; J trimming: 3 bases; junction bases outside the gene matches: 7.

In its sample, this clone was seen once. The J gene is TRBJ2-1, the V gene TRBV9, with a weak D call TRBD1 (6 bases). The CDR3 spans 16 residues. The V and J ends lost 0 bases and 3 bases respectively, with 13 bases between them. Per the germline V gene, CDR1 is SGDLS and CDR2 is YYNGEE. CDR3 DNA: TGTGCCAGCAGCGTAGACAGGGTGGAACTCTACAATGAGCAGTTCTTC. Its protein product is CASSVDRVELYNEQFF.

The chain combines TRBV6-6 with TRBJ2-5; the D gene is possibly TRBD1 (6 bases). Germline lookup yields CDR1 MNHNY and CDR2 SVGAGI (reference sequence). Trimming took 6 bases from V and 5 from J, leaving 10 bases between them. There are 12 residues in the CDR3. The CDR3, as DNA: TGTGCCAGCAGCCAGGGGTTGGAGACCCAGTACTTC. Protein sequence: CASSQGLETQYF.

This chain uses TRBV7-9 with TRBJ1-2; no firm D call. The CDR3 has 11 residues. V was trimmed by 3 bases and J by 4 bases, leaving 3 bases between them. In germline, CDR1 is SEHNR, CDR2 FQNEAQ (reference sequence). CDR3 amino acids: CASSFLYGYTF. DNA of the CDR3: TGTGCCAGCAGCTTCCTCTATGGCTACACCTTC.

This clone has a handful of counts. The chain has TRBV7-8 and TRBJ1-1; D remains unclear. CDR1 is SGHVS, CDR2 FQNEAQ, per germline. Trimming stripped 0 bases from V and 10 bases from J, with 12 bases between. The CDR3 is made up of 13 amino acids. CDR3 nucleotides: TGTGCCAGCAGCTTAGCGTCCTCATTAGTAGCTTTCTTT. Protein: CASSLASSLVAFF.

The J gene is TRBJ1-4, the V gene TRBV6-5, with TRBD1 matching over 11 bases. Looked up from germline, CDR1 is MNHEY and CDR2 is SVGAGI. This CDR3 has 16 amino acids. Germline trimming cut 3 bases from V and 3 bases from J; bases unmatched to any gene: 3. As DNA, the CDR3 is TGTGCCAGCAGTTATGGACAGGGGGCTGCTAATGAAAAACTGTTTTTT. This codes for CASSYGQGAANEKLFF.

The rearrangement links TRBV7-2 to TRBJ2-7; 13 nucleotides agree with TRBD2. V was pared by 5 bases and J by 3 bases, with 4 bases of the junction left unmatched. This CDR3 is built from 15 residues. Germline-derived CDR1 and CDR2 are SGHTA and FQGNSA. The CDR3 region has the DNA TGTGCCAGCAGCCCTAGACTAGCGGGGGGCTACGAGCAGTACTTC. It encodes CASSPRLAGGYEQYF. The whole variable domain, remainder taken from reference TRBV7-2 and TRBJ2-7, is GAGVSQSPSNKVTEKGKDVELRCDPISGHTALYWYRQSLGQGLEFLIYFQGNSAPDKSGLPSDRFSAERTGGSVSTLTIQRTQQEDSAVYLCASSPRLAGGYEQYFGPGTRLTVT.

The CDR3 coding sequence is TGTGCCATCAGTGACCCGACAGGGCCCGTCGACACCGGGGAGCTGTTTTTT. Its translation: CAISDPTGPVDTGELFF. V and J are TRBV10-3 and TRBJ2-2, with 7 bases that match TRBD1. The CDR3 has 17 amino acids. Unmatched junction bases numbered 10, after V lost 3 bases and J lost 3 bases. Per germline, CDR1 ENHRY and CDR2 SYGVKD.